This entry features one T cell receptor beta chain sequence. The CDR3 spans 14 residues. Germline assignment: CDR1 SQVTM and CDR2 ANQGSEA. This sample is part of a study of T cells expressing NK-cell markers. Study-wide background: HCMV serostatus: seven of eight sequenced donors positive, one negative.

TCRdb re-called the 5' RACE reads and gives one entry per CDR3 protein, without DNA. The sample table includes about 430,000 distinct CDR3 sequences. The TCR was taken from a woman between 45 and 60 years old in good health. Material: blood T cells: a sorted CD56 or NKG2C T cell subset, CD4+ or CD8+ T cells, or bulk PBMC T cells (not recorded which). The genes are TRBV29-1 and TRBJ2-5. The CDR3 here is CSVEDSATQETQYF.